Listed here are 8 T cell receptor beta chains from one sample, sequenced in a study of spatial heterogeneity in lung cancer. Study observations and caveats: Mutation tallies in tumors tracked expanded intratumoral alpha and beta TCR counts.

Time point specified: sample taken at primary tumor resection. These receptors' targets are unknown. TCRdb re-called the 5' RACE reads with MiXCR, one entry per CDR3 protein. The repertoire holds 3,500 or so distinct CDR3 sequences, with approximately 8% as singletons. The sequencing here drew on lung tumor tissue, taken at surgery. The receptors shown here come from a male donor with early-stage non-small cell lung cancer.

By share of the sample, this clonotype is medium-sized (0.01 to 0.1%). The chain links TRBV6-2 or TRBV6-3 to TRBJ1-6; D unresolved. The CDR3 covers 17 residues. The V gene lost 0 bases and the J gene lost 6 bases, with 15 bases spanning the gap. CDR1 is MNHEY and CDR2 is SVGEGT in the germline V gene. This CDR3 is CASSYSKLATPNSPLHF. CDR3 coding DNA: TGTGCCAGCAGTTACTCGAAATTGGCAACGCCTAATTCACCCCTCCACTTT.

Only a few counts were recorded for this clonotype. This sequence joins TRBV9 and TRBJ1-1, with D uncertain. Germline V lookup: CDR1 SGDLS, CDR2 YYNGEE. V gave up 3 bases and J gave up 3 bases, with 21 bases separating them. The CDR3 has 17 residues. CDR3 nucleotide sequence: TGTGCCAGCAGCGATTATGGCCTGCCGGGGAGGGACACTGAAGCTTTCTTT. Its translation: CASSDYGLPGRDTEAFF. Using reference TRBV9 and TRBJ1-1 for the parts outside the CDR3, the full variable domain is DSGVTQTPKHLITATGQRVTLRCSPRSGDLSVYWYQQSLDQGLQFLIQYYNGEERAKGNILERFSAQQFPDLHSELNLSSLELGDSALYFCASSDYGLPGRDTEAFFGQGTRLTVV.

By sample fraction, this clonotype is medium-sized. The chain uses TRBV12-3 or TRBV12-4 and TRBJ1-6, with D possibly being TRBD1 (5 bases). The CDR3 is 14 amino acids. The germline V and J ends were trimmed by 2 bases and 10 bases, with 12 bases remaining between them. DNA for the CDR3: TGTGCCAGCAGTTTATCGGCAGGGATATCACCCCTCCACTTT. Protein sequence: CASSLSAGISPLHF.

This clonotype was detected only a few times. This chain uses TRBV4-3 with TRBJ2-3; TRBD2 aligns across 13 bases. The ends lost 4 bases at V and 1 base at J; junction bases unmatched: 8. The CDR3 is made up of 18 amino acids. CDR1 LGHNA and CDR2 YSLEER come from the germline V gene. DNA of the CDR3: TGCGCCAGCAGCCCAACAACCGGGACTAGCGGGGGCACAGATACGCAGTATTTT. Translation gives CASSPTTGTSGGTDTQYF.

This clonotype is labeled as medium-sized (0.01 to 0.1%). The CDR3 loop reads CSVGINVPDTQYF. For the CDR3, the DNA is TGCAGCGTCGGGATCAATGTCCCTGATACGCAGTATTTT. This chain links TRBV29-1 with TRBJ2-3; D is possibly TRBD2 (5 bases). Germline CDR1 is SQVTM and CDR2 is ANQGSEA. The ends were cut back, 6 bases at V and 6 bases at J, with 16 bases in the middle. CDR3 length: 13 amino acids.

Relative to its sample, this clonotype is medium-sized. The chain joins TRBV20-1 to TRBJ2-5; possibly TRBD1 for D (6 bases). The CDR3 extends over 14 amino acids. V shed 3 bases and J shed 7 bases, with 18 bases lying between them. Germline CDR1 DFQATT, CDR2 SNEGSKA (reference sequence). In DNA form, the CDR3 reads TGCAGTGCTAGCGCGTTTACAGGGCGCGGGACCCAGTACTTC. This sequence encodes CSASAFTGRGTQYF.

This clonotype is classed as medium-sized. This chain connects TRBV7-2 to TRBJ1-3; 8 bases map to TRBD1. Losses at the gene ends were 4 bases for V and 4 bases for J; bases not matched to a gene: 9. The CDR3 contains 16 residues. Germline-derived CDR1 and CDR2 are SGHTA and FQGNSA. CDR3 DNA sequence: TGTGCCAGCAGCTCAATGACAGGGGAAGCGGGAAACACCATATATTTT. This gives the protein CASSSMTGEAGNTIYF.

In its sample, this clonotype was seen a few times. The chain joins TRBV29-1 to TRBJ1-2, with a tentative D call TRBD1 (6 bases). V was trimmed by 7 bases and J by 6 bases, leaving 15 bases between them. Germline CDR1 is SQVTM and CDR2 is ANQGSEA. The length of the CDR3 is 12 residues. CDR3 region: CSAFRGQDGYTF. The CDR3 DNA reads TGCAGCGCCTTTCGGGGGCAGGATGGCTACACCTTC.